This TCR beta chain was identified during a study of blood T cell repertoires in COVID-19 (TCRdb year 2020). With respect to the entire study: Samples from collaborators originated in the United States, Italy and Spain and spanned both the acute and convalescent phases of COVID-19. A de-identified subject ID, COVID-19 status, age in years and sex were almost always included in the sample metadata. Deeply sampled blood TCRbeta repertoires from subjects exposed to, actively infected with, or recovered from COVID-19 were included in the dataset. The repertoires were released in a freely available public database intended as a resource for research on the immune response to SARS-CoV-2. The material from the prospective study consisted of cDNA or gDNA derived from T cells, B-cell-depleted T cells, or PBMCs. HLA class I and class II types, where available, came from metadata supplied by the sample provider rather than from assay-based typing. Samples came from the ongoing ImmuneRACE study (first 160 participants) plus 1,254 subjects from 6 global collaborators. Summary of the overall study and its limitations: Clinical and demographic metadata were provided uncurated, with the amount varying by source and participant.

Whole blood was collected in K2EDTA tubes by collaborating institutions according to the institutions' own protocols. For TCRbeta analysis, collaborators shipped samples as frozen whole blood, isolated PBMCs, or DNA extracted from either of those sample types. Including cysteine and phenylalanine, the CDR3 has 16 amino acids. The CDR3 DNA has 48 bases and is translated from base 1. In the case of this clone: This receptor's antigen is unknown. Base qualities are missing; no much larger clone stands one base away.

TCRbeta CDR3 regions were amplified from genomic DNA using the immunoSEQ Assay, a bias-controlled multiplex PCR. The study's own analysis went as follows. The number of nucleated cells in each sample was estimated by amplification of reference gene primers within the assay. To quantify the absolute abundance of each unique TCRbeta CDR3 rearrangement, sequence reads were collapsed and filtered. For each sample, productive Simpson clonality was calculated as the square root of Simpson's diversity index across productive rearrangements. TCRdb's version of the immuneACCESS table is confined to in-frame rearrangements and falls short of the full clone set. An unresolved V gene accounts for under half of the shortfall where checked; the remainder is of unknown origin. V and J calls and clone size are copied from that table; D and trimming were computed from the DNA. This sample gives roughly 57,000 clones in total; 80% to 95% of them show up just once. Of the sample, approximately 15% is held by the ten largest clones.

Specimen: peripheral blood. The chain links TRBV12-2 with TRBJ2-1; TRBD2, the D gene given by the table, was not confirmed from the DNA. TRBV12-2 is an annotated pseudogene. This sequence was found in an elderly man with acute or convalescent COVID-19. The DNA sequence reads TGTGCAAGTCGCCTAGCGGGGGGTTGCGCGGGCAATGAGCAGTTCTTC. Translated, this gives CASRLAGGCAGNEQFF.